These 18 T cell receptor beta chains came from one sample sequenced in a study of blood T cell repertoires in COVID-19. Profiled with immunoSEQ multiplex PCR; TCRdb holds only in-frame clones, not every one. Of roughly 150,000 clones listed, 75% to 90% are singletons. What was sequenced was peripheral blood. The receptors were sampled from a human donor in a cohort sampled during active COVID-19.

The gene calls are TRBV5-1 and TRBJ1-3; maybe TRBD1 (5 bases). The V and J ends lost 0 bases and 2 bases respectively, with 15 bases between them. Germline V gene data show CDR1 as SGHRS and CDR2 as YFSETQ. The CDR3 is 17 residues long. The CDR3 loop reads CASSLASPGWAGNTIYF. The DNA of the CDR3 is TGCGCCAGCAGCTTGGCCAGTCCAGGGTGGGCTGGAAACACCATATATTTT.

This clone was detected once. The chain recombines TRBV7-6 with TRBJ1-1; 7 nucleotides line up with TRBD1. The J segment lost 5 bases and the V segment lost 5 bases, leaving 5 bases of the junction unmatched. There are 13 residues in the CDR3. The germline gives CDR1 SGHVS, CDR2 FNYEAQ. As DNA, the CDR3 is TGTGCCAGCAGCCCTAACAGGGGAACTGAAGCTTTCTTT. It encodes CASSPNRGTEAFF.

This chain joins TRBV6-1 and TRBJ2-3, with D possibly TRBD2 on 5 matching bases. The CDR3 loop spans 15 amino acids. V lost 2 bases and J 0 bases, leaving 9 bases between the germline ends. Looked up from germline, CDR1 is MNHNS and CDR2 is SASEGT. The CDR3 sequence: CASSERERSTDTQYF. The CDR3 DNA reads TGTGCCAGCAGTGAAAGGGAGCGAAGCACAGATACGCAGTATTTT.

The rearrangement links TRBV29-1 to TRBJ1-2; 9 bases agree with TRBD1. The junction had 3 bases not matched to a gene; V was cut back by 6 bases and J by 1 base. Germline V CDR1 and CDR2: SQVTM, ANQGSEA. The CDR3 is 13 residues long. CDR3 sequence: CSVGTGNNYGYTF. As DNA, the CDR3 is TGCAGCGTCGGGACAGGGAATAACTATGGCTACACCTTC. Full variable domain (rest looked up from reference TRBV29-1 and TRBJ1-2): SAVISQKPSRDICQRGTSLTIQCQVDSQVTMMFWYRQQPGQSLTLIATANQGSEATYESGFVIDKFPISRPNLTFSTLTVSNMSPEDSSIYLCSVGTGNNYGYTFGSGTRLTVV.

Many counts were recorded for this clone. The chain carries TRBV7-9 and TRBJ1-1, with 8 bases that match TRBD1. The CDR3 totals 15 residues. J gave up 1 base and V 3 bases, and 4 bases lay outside the gene matches. From germline, CDR1 is SEHNR and CDR2 FQNEAQ (reference sequence). Here the CDR3 reads CASSFQGARNTEAFF. CDR3 DNA: TGTGCCAGCAGCTTTCAGGGGGCAAGGAACACTGAAGCTTTCTTT.

The chain joins TRBV5-6 to TRBJ1-2; a possible D gene is TRBD1 (6 bases). Trimming left V 4 bases short and J 2 bases short, with 15 bases between. CDR1 is SGHDT and CDR2 is YYEEEE in the germline V gene. The CDR3 extends over 15 amino acids. CDR3 amino acids: CASSPPQGPNYGYTF. For the CDR3, the DNA is TGTGCCAGCAGCCCCCCGCAGGGGCCAAACTATGGCTACACCTTC. Full variable domain (missing parts from reference TRBV5-6 and TRBJ1-2): DAGVTQSPTHLIKTRGQQVTLRCSPKSGHDTVSWYQQALGQGPQFIFQYYEEEERQRGNFPDRFSGHQFPNYSSELNVNALLLGDSALYLCASSPPQGPNYGYTFGSGTRLTVV.

The chain joins TRBV10-1 to TRBJ2-2; weak D call: TRBD1 (5 bases). Trimming took off 2 bases at V and 0 bases at J, with 10 bases between the two ends. The CDR3 runs to 16 residues. Germline V gives CDR1 WNHNN, CDR2 SYGVQD (reference sequence). The CDR3 sequence: CASSEGAATNTGELFF. The CDR3 DNA is TGCGCCAGCAGTGAGGGGGCGGCTACGAACACCGGGGAGCTGTTTTTT.

The chain carries TRBV11-3 and TRBJ2-1; TRBD2 matches at 7 bases. There are 17 residues in the CDR3. The V gene end was trimmed by 1 base and the J gene end by 2 bases; junction bases not matched to a gene: 8. Germline CDR1 and CDR2: SGHNT and YENEEA. CDR3: CASSLGVAGEAYNEQFF. The CDR3 coding sequence is TGTGCCAGCAGCTTAGGGGTGGCGGGAGAGGCCTACAATGAGCAGTTCTTC.

The J gene is TRBJ1-6, the V gene TRBV7-3, with 8 bases that match TRBD1. There are 15 residues in the CDR3. Germline V lookup: CDR1 SGHTA, CDR2 FQGTGA. V lost 2 bases, J lost 7 bases, and 4 bases stayed unmatched. The CDR3 is CASSLARDRNSPLHF. The CDR3 region has the DNA TGTGCCAGCAGCTTAGCCCGGGACAGGAATTCACCCCTCCACTTT.

This chain joins TRBV6-5 and TRBJ1-5; possible D gene TRBD1, 6 bases. V lost 4 bases and J 5 bases, leaving 12 bases between the germline ends. Germline V gives CDR1 MNHEY, CDR2 SVGAGI. The CDR3 extends over 14 amino acids. In DNA, the CDR3 is TGTGCCAGCAGTTCAGAACCAGGGGATCAGCCCCAGCATTTT. Translated, it gives CASSSEPGDQPQHF.

This rearrangement joins TRBV4-3 to TRBJ1-2; TRBD1 aligns across 7 bases. There are 16 residues in the CDR3. In germline, CDR1 is LGHNA, CDR2 YSLEER. The J segment lost 3 bases and the V segment lost 1 base, leaving 8 bases of the junction unmatched. CDR3 nucleotide sequence: TGCGCCAGCAGCCAAGGAGGGGGCTTGTTGGACTATGGCTACACCTTC. This sequence encodes CASSQGGGLLDYGYTF.

This sequence joins TRBV5-1 and TRBJ2-5; TRBD2 is a possible D gene (5 bases). CDR1 and CDR2 from the germline V gene are SGHRS and YFSETQ. The CDR3 contains 14 residues. The ends were cut back, 0 bases at V and 5 bases at J, with 11 bases in the middle. CDR3 in amino acids: CASSLGPGWETQYF. The DNA for the CDR3 is TGCGCCAGCAGCTTGGGCCCGGGGTGGGAGACCCAGTACTTC.

The J gene is TRBJ2-7, the V gene TRBV18; TRBD1 agrees at 7 bases. Trimming removed 3 bases from V and 7 bases from J; junction bases left unmatched: 12. CDR3 length: 15 amino acids. In germline, CDR1 is KGHSH, CDR2 LQKENI. DNA of the CDR3: TGTGCCAGCTCACCCCAACAGGGGCCGGGTCGGGAGCAGTACTTC. As protein: CASSPQQGPGREQYF.

The CDR3 DNA is TGTGCCAGCAGCTCTCTACAGGGTTACTATGGCTACACCTTC. Translation gives CASSSLQGYYGYTF. The chain uses TRBV11-2 and TRBJ1-2, with TRBD1 as a possible D gene (6 bases). Germline V gives CDR1 SGHAT, CDR2 FQNNGV. The length of the CDR3 is 14 residues. V was trimmed by 4 bases and J by 3 bases, leaving 12 bases between them.

V and J are TRBV5-4 and TRBJ2-3; 13 nucleotides line up with TRBD2. The CDR3 has 18 amino acids. Looked up from germline, CDR1 is SGHNT and CDR2 is YYREEE (reference sequence). V trimming: 4 bases; J trimming: 1 base; junction bases outside the gene matches: 9. The CDR3 coding sequence is TGTGCCAGCAGCCGGGGACTAGCGGGATCGAGGGGCACAGATACGCAGTATTTT. Its translation is CASSRGLAGSRGTDTQYF.

A few counts support this clone. The sample has other DNA sequences that encode this CDR3 too. The chain joins TRBV19 to TRBJ2-5; 9 nucleotides line up with TRBD1. The length of the CDR3 is 14 residues. Per the germline V gene, CDR1 is LNHDA and CDR2 is SQIVND (reference sequence). Losses at the gene ends were 4 bases for V and 2 bases for J; bases not matched to a gene: 2. In DNA, the CDR3 is TGTGCCAGTAGTAGGGGACAGGGACAAGAGACCCAGTACTTC. Translated: CASSRGQGQETQYF. Full variable domain (rest looked up from reference TRBV19 and TRBJ2-5): DGGITQSPKYLFRKEGQNVTLSCEQNLNHDAMYWYRQDPGQGLRLIYYSQIVNDFQKGDIAEGYSVSREKKESFPLTVTSAQKNPTAFYLCASSRGQGQETQYFGPGTRLLVL.

The genes are TRBV19 and TRBJ1-4, with TRBD1 identical over 11 bases. CDR1 and CDR2 (germline): LNHDA, SQIVND (reference sequence). There are 16 residues in the CDR3. V dropped 5 bases and J dropped 7; count of bases not matched to a gene: 9. The CDR3 sequence is CASSPGTGGFSEKLFF. Here the CDR3 DNA reads TGTGCCAGTAGTCCCGGGACAGGGGGTTTCAGTGAAAAACTGTTTTTT.

The chain uses TRBV9 and TRBJ2-3, with D possibly matching TRBD2 (5 bases). Germline-derived CDR1 and CDR2 are SGDLS and YYNGEE. The CDR3 contains 15 residues. V lost 3 bases and J 5 bases, leaving 16 bases between the germline ends. CDR3 coding DNA: TGTGCCAGCAGCGGAGGACTGAGAAACGTAGATACGCAGTATTTT. This codes for CASSGGLRNVDTQYF.